This TCR beta chain was identified in a study of CD8 T cells in Susac syndrome. Random hexamers served to reverse transcribe roughly 0.45 to 1 ug RNA. The authors amplified TCR beta CDR3 across 54 Vbeta and 13 Jbeta using immunoSEQ multiplex PCR. TCRdb reanalysed the immunoSEQ multiplex PCR reads using MiXCR and keeps one entry per CDR3 protein. The sample holds about 49,000 distinct CDR3 sequences, over 85% seen once. Sequencing targeted TCR beta in T cells from blood (CD8+ and CD4+). Healthy donors, matched for age and sex, constituted the control group. TEMRA cells were FACS-enriched, unlike CD8+ and CD4+ T cells, which were negatively isolated. V was shortened by 3 bases and J by 6 bases, with 9 bases between the two germline ends. The CDR3 is made up of 12 amino acids. The germline V gene has CDR1 PRHDT and CDR2 FYEKMQ (reference sequence).

This chain connects TRBV13 to TRBJ2-7; D gene ambiguous. The sequence was collected from a human donor in good health. Sample: CD8+ T cells from PBMCs. CDR3 bases: TGTGCCAGCAGCTTTCGCCGAGGCGAGCAGTACTTC. Protein product: CASSFRRGEQYF. The full variable domain, completed using reference TRBV13 and TRBJ2-7, is AAGVIQSPRHLIKEKRETATLKCYPIPRHDTVYWYQQGPGQDPQFLISFYEKMQSDKGSIPDRFSAQQFSDYHSELNMSSLELGDSALYFCASSFRRGEQYFGPGTRLTVT.